This record looks at one T cell receptor (beta chain) sequence and its context. The sample comes from a study of control samples from healthy donors and cancer patients. Only in-frame clones appear in the TCRdb table, and some are missing; sequencing was by immunoSEQ multiplex PCR. The table has more than 25,000 clones, roughly nine tenths seen once. Losses at the gene ends were 2 bases for V and 1 base for J; bases not matched to a gene: 0. The germline CDR1 and CDR2 sequences are LNHDA and SQIVND (reference sequence). The CDR3 consists of 14 residues. This clonotype originated in a man aged 45-60 years with lung cancer. The gene calls are TRBV19 and TRBJ2-3, with TRBD2 matching over 7 bases. The sequenced material came from PBMCs. The CDR3 DNA follows: TGTGCCAGTAGTATACTAGCGGGCACAGATACGCAGTATTTT. It is translated as CASSILAGTDTQYF.